This T cell receptor (beta chain) is drawn from a study of cytomegalovirus exposure and HLA in healthy donors. The PCR made use of 60 Vbeta and 13 Jbeta primers. Sequencing used immunoSEQ multiplex PCR; TCRdb keeps in-frame clones, though not all of them. The data contain tens of thousands of clones, roughly 80% of them singletons. As for this clone: Its specificity is unknown.

CDR3 length: 15 residues. CDR1 MDHEN and CDR2 SYDVKM come from the germline V gene. V was pared by 6 bases and J by 5 bases, with 19 bases between. Study findings and constraints: Reported performance of the classifier showed diagnosis of cytomegalovirus status with high specificity and sensitivity. A later analysis, which compared TCR beta chains of equal frequency, found the HLA-associated ones more clonally expanded. Near-uniform donor sequencing depth was presumed by presence/absence analyses.

The chain carries TRBV28 and TRBJ1-1; maybe TRBD1 (5 bases). This clonotype was obtained from a woman in her thirties or forties in good health and CMV-seropositive. What was sequenced was PBMCs. The CDR3 region has the DNA TGTGCCAGCAGGGCCCAAGGGACGGGAGGTACTGAAGCTTTCTTT. As protein: CASRAQGTGGTEAFF.